This paragraph reports one TCR beta chain. This sample is drawn from a study of shared T cell receptors in the human thymus. Repertoires were generated with immunoSEQ multiplex PCR, while TCRdb's copy carries only in-frame clones and drops some. The data contain about 730,000 clones, 80% to 90% of them seen just once; the ten biggest clones take up about 0.011%. The sample also formed part of further work on human thymus T cells. That study adds: Surgeons resected thymus tissue during corrective heart surgery. Apparent bias marked the V and J gene usage of thymic and blood repertoires.

Sequenced: thymocytes. The TCR comes from a girl in the first two years of life with a congenital heart defect.

The CDR3, as DNA: TGTGCCAGCAGCTTCCCCTCTTTAGATACGCAGTATTTT. This codes for CASSFPSLDTQYF. The rearrangement links TRBV7-6 to TRBJ2-3; D unclear. V was cut by 3 bases and J by 5 bases, with 9 bases left in between. The CDR3 runs to 13 residues. Per germline, CDR1 SGHVS and CDR2 FNYEAQ. Combining the CDR3 with reference TRBV7-6 and TRBJ2-3 gives the whole variable domain GAGVSQSPRYKVTKRGQDVALRCDPISGHVSLYWYRQALGQGPEFLTYFNYEAQQDKSGLPNDRFSAERPEGSISTLTIQRTEQRDSAMYRCASSFPSLDTQYFGPGTRLTVL.